This TCR beta chain was captured by sequencing in a study of blood T cell repertoires in COVID-19. Study as a whole: Sources were T cells, B-cell-depleted T cells, or PBMCs; the material itself was cDNA or gDNA.

Original analysis: Estimated nucleated cell counts came from reference gene primer amplification. The table came from immunoSEQ multiplex PCR; TCRdb's copy has only in-frame clones and leaves some out. The V and J calls and clone size are taken from that table; D and trimming were inferred from the DNA. The sample comprises 250,000 to 350,000 clones, about 88% of which are singletons, and roughly an eighth rests with the top ten. The sample consisted of peripheral blood. The receptor was derived from a woman aged 60 to 75 with acute or convalescent COVID-19.

CDR3 DNA: TGTGCCAGCAGCTTCCCCGGGGTACCCGACGGCACTGAAGCTTTCTTT. This gives the protein CASSFPGVPDGTEAFF. J is TRBJ1-1 and V is TRBV11-2; no reliable D call. The CDR3 is made up of 16 amino acids. Germline V gives CDR1 SGHAT, CDR2 FQNNGV. The germline V and J ends were trimmed by 3 bases and 4 bases, with 18 bases remaining between them.